This TCR beta chain was captured by sequencing in a study of neoadjuvant nivolumab and ipilimumab in lung cancer. A note on this clone: The antigen remains unidentified.

Findings and caveats of the study: Pathologic regression was not significantly tied to TCR clonality. Only two of four nivolumab-treated tumors gained richness and clonality by surgery.

Clones were read by immunoSEQ multiplex PCR, and TCRdb kept only the in-frame ones, dropping some. In the table there are about 3,600 clones, around three quarters of which are singletons. This CDR3 is 16 amino acids long. With 3 bases removed from V and 0 bases from J, the gap between germline ends came to 12 bases. Germline CDR1 and CDR2: LNHNV and YYDKDF (reference sequence). This chain uses TRBV15 with TRBJ1-5; D is perhaps TRBD1 (5 bases). This material consisted of peripheral blood, taken after neoadjuvant nivolumab, alone or with ipilimumab, at or shortly before surgery. This TCR derives from an adult with non-small cell lung cancer. The CDR3 nucleotides are TGTGCCACCAGCAGGGACAAGGGGTTTAGCAATCAGCCCCAGCATTTT. Its translation: CATSRDKGFSNQPQHF.